This T cell receptor beta chain was retrieved from a study of ipilimumab plus nivolumab after autologous stem cell transplantation. Turning to the study itself: Myeloma cases were transplant-naive high-risk or relapsed within 3 years post first autologous transplant.

Patients got 3 mg/kg IV nivolumab weeks 1, 4, 7, 10, then biweekly through week 26. General study findings and limits: Per the authors, repertoire, Treg and microbiota data justify further study.

Produced via immunoSEQ multiplex PCR; TCRdb's table is partial and in-frame only. Of 40,000 to 45,000 clones listed, roughly 92% are singletons. The CDR3 runs 13 residues. The germline CDR1 and CDR2 sequences are KGHSH and LQKENI. Between the trimmed V and J ends, which lost 4 bases and 1 base, there was a span of 7 bases. Concerning this clone itself: As yet, its antigen is unknown.

This rearrangement joins TRBV18 to TRBJ1-1; D gene ambiguous. The source of this sequence is a male donor with multiple myeloma. The source material was PBMCs, sampled in a trial of ipilimumab plus nivolumab as post-transplant consolidation. The CDR3 DNA is TGTGCCAGCTCACAAACACAGAACACTGAAGCTTTCTTT. Its translation is CASSQTQNTEAFF.